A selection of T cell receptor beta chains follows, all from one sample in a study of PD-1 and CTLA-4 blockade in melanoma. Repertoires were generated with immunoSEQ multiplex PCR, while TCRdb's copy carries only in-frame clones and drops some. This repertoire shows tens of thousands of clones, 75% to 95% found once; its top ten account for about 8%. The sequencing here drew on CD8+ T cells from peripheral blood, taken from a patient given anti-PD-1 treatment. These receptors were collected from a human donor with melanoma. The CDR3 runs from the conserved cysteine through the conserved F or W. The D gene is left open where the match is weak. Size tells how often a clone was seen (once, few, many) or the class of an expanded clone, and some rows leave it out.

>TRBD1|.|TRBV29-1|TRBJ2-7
TGCAGCGTAACCGGGACAGGGGAAGGCGAGCAGTACTTC
CSVTGTGEGEQYF
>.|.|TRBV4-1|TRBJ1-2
TGCGCCAGCAGCCAAGATTCGACAGTCTCCTCCTATGGCTACACCTTC
CASSQDSTVSSYGYTF
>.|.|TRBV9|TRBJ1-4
TGTGCCAGCGGGGGGGCGGCAACTAATGAAAAACTGTTTTTT
CASGGAATNEKLFF
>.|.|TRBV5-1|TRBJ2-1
TGCGCCAGCAGCTCTTCGCCAGCGAAGGAAGAGCAGTTCTTC
CASSSSPAKEEQFF
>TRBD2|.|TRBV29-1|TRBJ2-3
TGCAGCGTTGAATGGCGGGAGGGCCTGGATACGCAGTATTTT
CSVEWREGLDTQYF
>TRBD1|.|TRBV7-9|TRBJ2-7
TGTGCCAGCAGCCGAACCGGGACAGGGATCTACGAGCAGTACTTC
CASSRTGTGIYEQYF
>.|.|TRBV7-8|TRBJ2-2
TGTGCCAGCAGCTTAGACGGATCGCCCGGGGAGCTGTTTTTT
CASSLDGSPGELFF
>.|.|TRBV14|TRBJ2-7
TGTGCCAGCAGCACACTGAGCGACTACGAGCAGTACTTC
CASSTLSDYEQYF
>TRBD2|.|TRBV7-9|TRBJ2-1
TGTGCCAGTGGAGCGGGAGCTGGTGAGCAGTTCTTC
CASGAGAGEQFF
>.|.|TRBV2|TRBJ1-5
TGTGCCAGCAGTGAACGGGGAGGGGAACAGCCCCAGCATTTT
CASSERGGEQPQHF
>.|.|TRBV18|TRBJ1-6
TGTGCCAGCTCACCACAGGGGCGGGATTCACCCCTCCACTTT
CASSPQGRDSPLHF
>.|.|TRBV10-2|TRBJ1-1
TGCGCCAGCCTTAGGGGGGACACTCGAACCGTGAACGCTTTCTTT
CASLRGDTRTVNAFF
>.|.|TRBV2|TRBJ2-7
TGTGCTGGCCGGGGATCCTACGAGCAGTACTTC
CAGRGSYEQYF
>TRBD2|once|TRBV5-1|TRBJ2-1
TGCGCCAGCAGCTTGGGCGGGGGCTACAATGAGCAGTTCTTC
CASSLGGGYNEQFF
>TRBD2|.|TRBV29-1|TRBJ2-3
TGCAGCGCTGGGGGACTAGCGGGAAGCACAGATACGCAGTATTTT
CSAGGLAGSTDTQYF
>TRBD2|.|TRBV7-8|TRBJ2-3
TGTGCCAGCAGCTCCGGGACTAGCGGACTCCTCAGCACAGATACGCAGTATTTT
CASSSGTSGLLSTDTQYF
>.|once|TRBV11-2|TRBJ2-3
TGTGCCAGCAGCTTATGGAGGACCGAAACGCAGTATTTT
CASSLWRTETQYF
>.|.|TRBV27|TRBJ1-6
TGTGCCAGCAGTGGGAGAGGGCTCCCCCTCCACTTT
CASSGRGLPLHF
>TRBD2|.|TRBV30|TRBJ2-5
TGTGCCTGGAGTCAAATTAGGGCGGGAGGGTTCCAAGAGACCCAGTACTTC
CAWSQIRAGGFQETQYF
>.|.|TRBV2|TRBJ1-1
TGTGCCAGCAGTGCCCATAGGGCGCGGACGAGGGAGGCTGAAGCTTTCTTT
CASSAHRARTREAEAFF
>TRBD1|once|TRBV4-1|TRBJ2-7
TGCGCCAGCAGCCCTGACCCCCGACAGGGGTCCTACGAGCAGTACTTC
CASSPDPRQGSYEQYF
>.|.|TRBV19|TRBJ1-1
TGTGCCAGTAGTATCTATTTCAGGGTCCCCATGGGGGACACTGAAGCTTTCTTT
CASSIYFRVPMGDTEAFF
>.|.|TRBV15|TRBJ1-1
TGTGCCACCAGCAGAGATAGGTTAGCGAACACTGAAGCTTTCTTT
CATSRDRLANTEAFF
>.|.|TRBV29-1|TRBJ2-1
TGCAGCGGGGCTGCCTACAATGAGCAGTTCTTC
CSGAAYNEQFF
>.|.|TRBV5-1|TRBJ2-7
TGCGCCAGCAGCTTAGAGGGGGTGACCTACGAGCAGTACTTC
CASSLEGVTYEQYF
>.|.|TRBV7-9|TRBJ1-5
TGTGCCAGCAGCTTAGCAAGCGGGCAGCCCCAGCATTTT
CASSLASGQPQHF
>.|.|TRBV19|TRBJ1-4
TGTGCCAGTAGTCCTTTCGTACAGCCAACTAATGAAAAACTGTTTTTT
CASSPFVQPTNEKLFF
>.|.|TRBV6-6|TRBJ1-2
TGTGCCAGCAGGGACTACTATGGCTACACCTTC
CASRDYYGYTF
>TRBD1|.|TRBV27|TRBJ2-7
TGTGCCAGCAGTTCGTACGGGACAGGGACCTACGAGCAGTACTTC
CASSSYGTGTYEQYF
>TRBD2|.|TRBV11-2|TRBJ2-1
TGTGCCAGCAGCTCCTCCTTAGGTGCGGGAGGGCAGGAGCAGTTCTTC
CASSSSLGAGGQEQFF
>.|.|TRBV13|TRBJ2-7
TGTGCCAGCAGCTTAGACCGAGCCGGTGGGAACGAGCAGTACTTC
CASSLDRAGGNEQYF
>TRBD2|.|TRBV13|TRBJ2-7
TGTGCCAGCAGCTCCGGGACTAGCGGGAGGCGAGGCTACGAGCAGTACTTC
CASSSGTSGRRGYEQYF
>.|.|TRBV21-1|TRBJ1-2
TGTGCCAGCAGCTCACCCGGGACAGGGAACTATGGCTACACCTTC
CASSSPGTGNYGYTF
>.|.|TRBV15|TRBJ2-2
TGTGCCACCAGCAGAGATCTCGGGGGAATGAACACCGGGGAGCTGTTTTTT
CATSRDLGGMNTGELFF
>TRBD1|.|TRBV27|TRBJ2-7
TGTGCCAGCAGTTCGTACCCGGGACAGCCCTACGAGCAGTACTTC
CASSSYPGQPYEQYF
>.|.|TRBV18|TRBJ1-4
TGTGCCAGCTCACCACCACCCTTTGGTGACGGTGAAAAACTGTTTTTT
CASSPPPFGDGEKLFF
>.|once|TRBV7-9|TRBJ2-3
TGTGCCAGCAGCTTAGGAAGGGACCCCAGGAGGCAGTATTTT
CASSLGRDPRRQYF
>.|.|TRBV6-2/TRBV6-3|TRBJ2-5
TGTGCCAGCAGTTACTTGGCAGGTGAACGGACCCAGTACTTC
CASSYLAGERTQYF
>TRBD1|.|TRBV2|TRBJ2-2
TGTGCCAGCAGCCCCCGGGACAGGATATTGACCGGGGAGCTGTTTTTT
CASSPRDRILTGELFF
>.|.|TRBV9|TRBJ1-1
TGTGCCAGCAGCGTACGGGGTGAGAACACTGAAGCTTTCTTT
CASSVRGENTEAFF
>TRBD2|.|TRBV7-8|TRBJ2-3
TGTGCCAGCAGCTTAAAGGGCGGGAGGCCCGACCCAACGCAGTATTTT
CASSLKGGRPDPTQYF
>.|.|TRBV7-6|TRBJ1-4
TGTGCCAGCAGCCCATACGAAGGGGACGAAAAACTGTTTTTT
CASSPYEGDEKLFF
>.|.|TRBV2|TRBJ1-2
TGTGCCAGTTGGGAGGGACAAGGCTATGGCTACACCTTC
CASWEGQGYGYTF
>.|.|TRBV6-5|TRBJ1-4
TGTGCCAGCAGTAATGGTGCAGGGACTAATGAAAAACTGTTTTTT
CASSNGAGTNEKLFF
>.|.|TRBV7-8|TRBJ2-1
TGTGCCAGCAGCCCCGGTGGGAACGCGCAGTTCTTC
CASSPGGNAQFF
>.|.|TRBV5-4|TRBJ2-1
TGTGCCAGCAGCCCCGGGGGTCTCTCCTACAATGAGCAGTTCTTC
CASSPGGLSYNEQFF
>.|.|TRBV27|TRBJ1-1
TGTGCCAGCAGTTTGGGGGGCTCAGTAATGAACACTGAAGCTTTCTTT
CASSLGGSVMNTEAFF
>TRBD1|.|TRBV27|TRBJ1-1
TGTGCCAGCAGGGGGACAGGGTTCAACACTGAAGCTTTCTTT
CASRGTGFNTEAFF
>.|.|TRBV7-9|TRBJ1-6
TGTGCCAGCAGCTTAGTTCCAGCAGATTCACCCCTCCACTTT
CASSLVPADSPLHF
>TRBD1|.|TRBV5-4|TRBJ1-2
TGTGCCAGCAGCTTGAGGACAGGGGGATATGGCTACACCTTC
CASSLRTGGYGYTF
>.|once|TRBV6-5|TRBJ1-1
TGTGCCAGCAGTACCTTCGACAGGCTGAACACTGAAGCTTTCTTT
CASSTFDRLNTEAFF
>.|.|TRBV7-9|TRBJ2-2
TGTGCCAGCAGCCCGGTCCCGAGGGCCGGGGAGCTGTTTTTT
CASSPVPRAGELFF
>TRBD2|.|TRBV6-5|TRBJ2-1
TGTGCCAGCAGTTACAGGGCGGGGGTGAACAATGAGCAGTTCTTC
CASSYRAGVNNEQFF
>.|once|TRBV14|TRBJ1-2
TGTGCCAGCAGCCAAGGATTTGCGCCTAACTATGGCTACACCTTC
CASSQGFAPNYGYTF
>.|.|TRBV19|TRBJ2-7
TGTGCCAGTAGTATAGTAGGCGGGGTGGTCTCCTACGAGCAGTACTTC
CASSIVGGVVSYEQYF